The clone carrying this T cell receptor beta chain occurred a few times. Its antigen is not identified. The source of the sample is a study of T cell repertoires in cytomegalovirus infection. Study context: TCR beta signatures that were public indicated CMV infection and matching HLA type.

TCRdb reprocessed the reads via MiXCR and lists one record per CDR3 protein. The sample lists hundreds of thousands of distinct CDR3 sequences, 30% to 35% occurring once. Study conclusions and caveats: Clonotypes of TCR beta that were HLA-C-restricted and CMV-specific dominated the ex vivo response.

Trimming cost V 1 base and J 6 bases, with 3 bases left between them. There are 11 residues in the CDR3. Germline CDR1 reads SGHAT; CDR2 reads FQNNGV. This rearrangement joins TRBV11-2 to TRBJ1-1; D gene uncertain. This sample comprised cultured PBMCs, obtained from culture after CMV antigen stimulation. The source is a human donor in good health (CMV status not recorded). Some clones in this sample may be carry-over from other donors' samples. The CDR3 reads CASSLAAEAFF. Written as DNA, the CDR3 is TGTGCCAGCAGCTTAGCGGCTGAAGCTTTCTTT.